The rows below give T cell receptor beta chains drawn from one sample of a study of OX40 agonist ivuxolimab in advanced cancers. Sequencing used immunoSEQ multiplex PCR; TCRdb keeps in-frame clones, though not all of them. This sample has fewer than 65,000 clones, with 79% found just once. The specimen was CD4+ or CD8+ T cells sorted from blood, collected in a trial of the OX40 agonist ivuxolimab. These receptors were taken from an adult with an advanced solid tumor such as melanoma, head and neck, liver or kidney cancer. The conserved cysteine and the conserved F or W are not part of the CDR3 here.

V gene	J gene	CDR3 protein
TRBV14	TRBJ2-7	ASSRTPGYEQY
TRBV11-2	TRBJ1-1	ASSEVVGTEAF
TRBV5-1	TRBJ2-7	ASSFLAAPQYEQY
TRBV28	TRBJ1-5	AIKTGGLGLYQPQH
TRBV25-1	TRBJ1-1	ASSEGRTEAF
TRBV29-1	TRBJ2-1	SVVRYAGLSSYNEQF
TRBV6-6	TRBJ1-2	ASSYGTGGIYGYT
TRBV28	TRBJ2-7	ASSLEGRGGSYEQY
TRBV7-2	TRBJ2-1	ASSQTSGSFNEQF
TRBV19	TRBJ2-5	ASSAVRGTQY
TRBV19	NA	ASRGTRTSGTYEQY
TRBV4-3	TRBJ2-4	ASSQGGQGGRNIQY
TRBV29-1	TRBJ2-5	SVRGVQETQY
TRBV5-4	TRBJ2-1	ASSSTSYSYNEQF
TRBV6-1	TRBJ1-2	ASSEGLPTNYGYT
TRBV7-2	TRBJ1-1	ASSLVGNTEAF
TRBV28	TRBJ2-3	ASSPPTDTQY
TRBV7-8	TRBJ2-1	ASSLVLEYNEQF
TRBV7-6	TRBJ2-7	ASSRTNSYEQY
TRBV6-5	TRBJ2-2	ASRRDGSNTGELF
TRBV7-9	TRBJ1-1	ASSLMGEAF
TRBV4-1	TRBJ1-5	ASSQDKGLGSNQPQH
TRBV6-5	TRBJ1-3	ASSPGSSGNTIY
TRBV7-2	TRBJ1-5	ASSSRTGGGNQPQH
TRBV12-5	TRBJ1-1	ASGLVPGLEAF
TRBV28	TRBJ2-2	ASSSRTGELF
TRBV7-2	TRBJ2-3	ASSSSGADTQY
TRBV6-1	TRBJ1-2	ASSEMSVFEAAWSYGYT
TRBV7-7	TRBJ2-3	ASSSGQGYSDTQY
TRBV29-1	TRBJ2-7	SVEWRESGYEQY
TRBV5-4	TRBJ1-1	ASSLFLNTEAF